This TCR beta chain is from a study of spatial heterogeneity in lung cancer. Time point here: sample taken at primary tumor resection. Regarding the study as a whole: For expanded intratumoral alpha and beta TCRs, counts tracked tumor mutation counts.

This clonotype was picked up a small number of times. Its antigen is currently unknown. Each CDR3 protein gets one entry after TCRdb re-called the 5' RACE reads with MiXCR. The sample has about 27,000 distinct CDR3 sequences, under 8.5% seen once. This sequence originates from a male donor with early-stage non-small cell lung cancer. The specimen comprised lung tumor tissue, sampled at surgery.

CDR3 nucleotide sequence: TGTGCCAGCAGCGGCCTCGGGGGGAGAGCGGATGAGCAGTTCTTC. Protein sequence: CASSGLGGRADEQFF. The rearrangement uses TRBV9 and TRBJ2-1; 7 positions agree with TRBD2. This CDR3 is built from 15 residues. Germline trimming cut 3 bases from V and 8 bases from J; bases unmatched to any gene: 11. CDR1 and CDR2 from the germline V gene are SGDLS and YYNGEE.